The present T cell receptor beta chain was sequenced within a study of radiotherapy plus CTLA-4 blockade in lung cancer. Study-level background: Across the patients, objective responses occurred in about 19%, and disease control in about 29%.

This CDR3 has 14 residues. Germline CDR1 LGHNA, CDR2 YSLEER. V lost 7 bases and J lost 4; bases outside the gene matches: 7. Only in-frame clones appear in the TCRdb table, and some are missing; sequencing was by immunoSEQ multiplex PCR. Found here are more than 75,000 clones, about two thirds of them singletons; the top ten hold roughly 13%. Study findings and constraints: Subsequent to radiotherapy plus ipilimumab, tumor-derived TCR clones underwent expansion in blood. It was early blood T cell clone dynamics, with interferon-beta, that reportedly best predicted response.

This clone has just a few counts. Its antigen is currently unknown. Those patients who had chemo-refractory metastatic non-small-cell lung cancer were given focal radiation along with CTLA-4 blockade through ipilimumab. The receptor's source is a human donor with non-small cell lung cancer that progressed on radiotherapy plus ipilimumab. The chain is built from TRBV4-3 and TRBJ1-5; 7 nucleotides line up with TRBD1. The source material was peripheral blood, sampled from a patient treated with radiotherapy plus ipilimumab. Written as DNA, the CDR3 is TGCGCCAGCACGACAGGGAAACGGAATCAGCCCCAGCATTTT. This codes for CASTTGKRNQPQHF.